This T cell receptor beta chain was captured by sequencing in a study of shared clonotypes between healthy human individuals. Using immunoSEQ multiplex PCR, the repertoire was profiled, and TCRdb retains in-frame clones only, with some absent. The sample carries 2.5 million or so clones, approximately 94% recorded once. In germline, CDR1 is SGDLS, CDR2 YYNGEE. The V gene lost 0 bases and the J gene lost 7 bases, with 23 bases spanning the gap. The CDR3 totals 19 residues. The sample was naive CD4+ T cells sorted from blood. Specified subset: CD45RA+ positively selected. The sequence came from a young man in good health. The chain has TRBV9 and TRBJ1-6, with D perhaps matching TRBD1 (6 bases). The CDR3, as DNA: TGTGCCAGCAGCGTAGAACCGGGCGGTGGGCCAGGGGTGAATTCACCCCTCCACTTT. Its translation is CASSVEPGGGPGVNSPLHF.